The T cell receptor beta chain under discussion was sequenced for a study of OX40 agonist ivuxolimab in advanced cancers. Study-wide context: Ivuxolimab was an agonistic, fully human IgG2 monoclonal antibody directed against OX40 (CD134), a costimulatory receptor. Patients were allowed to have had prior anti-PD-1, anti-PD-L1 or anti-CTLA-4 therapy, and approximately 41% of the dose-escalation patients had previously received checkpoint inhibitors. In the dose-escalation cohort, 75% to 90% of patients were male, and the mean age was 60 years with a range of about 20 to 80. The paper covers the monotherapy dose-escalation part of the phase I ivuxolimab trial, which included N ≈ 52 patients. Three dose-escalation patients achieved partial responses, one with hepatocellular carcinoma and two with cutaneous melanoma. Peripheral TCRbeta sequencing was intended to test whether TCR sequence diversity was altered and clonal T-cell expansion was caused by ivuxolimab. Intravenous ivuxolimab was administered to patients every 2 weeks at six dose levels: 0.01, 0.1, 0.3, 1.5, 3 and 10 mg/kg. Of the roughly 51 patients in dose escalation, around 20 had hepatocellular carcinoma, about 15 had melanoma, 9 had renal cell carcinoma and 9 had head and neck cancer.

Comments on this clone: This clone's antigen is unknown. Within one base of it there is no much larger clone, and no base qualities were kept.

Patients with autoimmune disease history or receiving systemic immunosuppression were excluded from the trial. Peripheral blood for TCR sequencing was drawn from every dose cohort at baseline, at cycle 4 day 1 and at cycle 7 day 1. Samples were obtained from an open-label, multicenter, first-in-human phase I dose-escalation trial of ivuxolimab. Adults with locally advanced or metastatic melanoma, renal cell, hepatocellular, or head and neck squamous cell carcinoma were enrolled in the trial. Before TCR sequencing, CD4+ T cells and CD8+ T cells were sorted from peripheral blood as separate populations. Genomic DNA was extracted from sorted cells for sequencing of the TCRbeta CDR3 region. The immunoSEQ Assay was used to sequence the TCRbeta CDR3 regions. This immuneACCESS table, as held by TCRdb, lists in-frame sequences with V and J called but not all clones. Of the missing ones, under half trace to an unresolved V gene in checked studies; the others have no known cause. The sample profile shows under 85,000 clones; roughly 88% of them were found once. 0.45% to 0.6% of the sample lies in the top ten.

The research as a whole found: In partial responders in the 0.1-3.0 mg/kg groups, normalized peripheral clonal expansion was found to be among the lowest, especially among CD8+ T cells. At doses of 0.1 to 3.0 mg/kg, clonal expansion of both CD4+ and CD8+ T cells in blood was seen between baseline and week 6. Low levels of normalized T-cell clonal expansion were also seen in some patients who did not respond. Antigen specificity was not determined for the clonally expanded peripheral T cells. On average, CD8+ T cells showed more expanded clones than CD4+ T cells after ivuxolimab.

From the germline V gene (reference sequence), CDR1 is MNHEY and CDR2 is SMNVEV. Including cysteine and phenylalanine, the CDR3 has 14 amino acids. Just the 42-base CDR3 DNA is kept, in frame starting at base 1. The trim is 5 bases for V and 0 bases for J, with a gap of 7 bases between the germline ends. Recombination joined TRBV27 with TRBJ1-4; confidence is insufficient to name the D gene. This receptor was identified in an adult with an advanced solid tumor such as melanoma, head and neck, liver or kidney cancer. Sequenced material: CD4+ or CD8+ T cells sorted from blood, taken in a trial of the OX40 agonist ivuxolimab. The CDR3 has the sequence CASSPVPTNEKLFF. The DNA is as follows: TGTGCCAGCAGTCCTGTCCCAACTAATGAAAAACTGTTTTTT. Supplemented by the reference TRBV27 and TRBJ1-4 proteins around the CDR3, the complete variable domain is EAQVTQNPRYLITVTGKKLTVTCSQNMNHEYMSWYRQDPGLGLRQIYYSMNVEVTDKGDVPEGYKVSRKEKRNFPLILESPSPNQTSLYFCASSPVPTNEKLFFGSGTQLSVL.